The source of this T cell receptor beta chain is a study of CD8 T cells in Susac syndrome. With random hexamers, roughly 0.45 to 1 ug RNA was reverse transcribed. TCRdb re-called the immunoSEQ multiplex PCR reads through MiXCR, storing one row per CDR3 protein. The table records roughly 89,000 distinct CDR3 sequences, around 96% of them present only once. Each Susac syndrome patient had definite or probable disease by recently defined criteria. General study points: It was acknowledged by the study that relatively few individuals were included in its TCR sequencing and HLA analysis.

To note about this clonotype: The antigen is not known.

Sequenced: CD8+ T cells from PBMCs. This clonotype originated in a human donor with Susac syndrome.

CDR3 residues: CATSRDLGSTDTQYF. CDR3 nucleotides: TGTGCCACCAGCAGAGATTTGGGCTCCACAGATACGCAGTATTTT. V is TRBV15 and J is TRBJ2-3; D unclear. V dropped 0 bases and J dropped 2 bases, with 9 bases sitting between them. The CDR3 covers 15 residues. Germline V gene data show CDR1 as LNHNV and CDR2 as YYDKDF (reference sequence).